This T cell receptor beta chain was sequenced in a study of vaccination and CD4 T cells after COVID-19. General study findings and limits: Spike mono-reactive clones accounted for 304 of the 307 vaccine-specific clones found in convalescent patients.

The CDR3 has 16 residues. V shed 0 bases, J shed 3 bases, and the junction held 2 bases outside the gene matches. From germline, CDR1 is MNHEY and CDR2 SVGAGI. Indicated time point: late sampling 161 to 241 days after vaccination in a few convalescent patients. Treatment indicated: roughly 11-day PBMC culture with coronavirus spike peptide pools or control peptides (ViraFEST assay). In its sample, this clonotype was seen once. The target antigen is unknown. The Oncomine TCR Beta short-read assay was applied to DNA of cultured CD4+ T cells. TCRdb recomputed calls from the PCR reads with MiXCR, one row per CDR3 protein. This sample yields 20,000 to 25,000 distinct CDR3 sequences, of which 30% are seen a single time; 3% belongs to the top ten.

Sequenced here: CD4+ T cells from blood, cultured in vitro, sampled about 7 months after SARS-CoV-2 vaccination. The TCR sequence derives from a human donor who had recovered from COVID-19. This chain joins TRBV6-5 and TRBJ2-1; 10 bases agree with TRBD2. CDR3 bases: TGTGCCAGCAGTTACTCCGGGACTAGCGACTACAATGAGCAGTTCTTC. Translated, it gives CASSYSGTSDYNEQFF.